Listed below are T cell receptor beta chains from one sample, sequenced in a study of T cells in Graves' hyperthyroidism and ophthalmopathy. A single record per CDR3 protein comes from TCRdb applying MiXCR to the multiplex PCR reads. Of about 460,000 distinct CDR3 sequences in the sample, about 20% were seen once. Sequenced input: blood. The source of these receptors is a woman between 65 and 79 years old with Graves' ophthalmopathy. Each CDR3 is given with its conserved first and last residue. The D gene is left open where the match is weak. Only some rows state a clone size, as once, few, many or a class for expanded clones.

V gene: TRBV2; J gene: TRBJ1-3; D gene: NA; clone size: NA; CDR3 protein: CASSGEGSGNAIYF; CDR3 DNA: TGTGCCAGCAGTGGTGAGGGGTCTGGAAACGCCATATATTTT
V gene: TRBV7-3; J gene: TRBJ1-1; D gene: TRBD1; clone size: NA; CDR3 protein: CASSDRVAGQAFF; CDR3 DNA: TGTGCCAGCAGCGACAGGGTCGCTGGTCAAGCTTTCTTT
V gene: TRBV10-3; J gene: TRBJ2-1; D gene: TRBD2; clone size: NA; CDR3 protein: CAITQREGSSSYNEQFF; CDR3 DNA: TGTGCCATCACCCAAAGGGAGGGTTCTAGTTCCTACAATGAGCAGTTCTTC
V gene: TRBV14; J gene: TRBJ2-7; D gene: TRBD1; clone size: NA; CDR3 protein: CASSQAKLQGPHPREQYF; CDR3 DNA: TGTGCCAGCAGCCAAGCTAAACTACAGGGGCCCCACCCCCGCGAGCAGTACTTC
V gene: TRBV2; J gene: TRBJ2-6; D gene: NA; clone size: NA; CDR3 protein: CASSEEGHPGFSGANVLTF; CDR3 DNA: TGTGCCAGCAGTGAAGAGGGACACCCCGGGTTCTCTGGGGCCAACGTCCTGACTTTC
V gene: TRBV18; J gene: TRBJ1-5; D gene: NA; clone size: NA; CDR3 protein: CASSPQVSTQPQHF; CDR3 DNA: TGTGCCAGCTCACCTCAAGTGTCAACTCAGCCCCAGCATTTT
V gene: TRBV3-1; J gene: TRBJ2-1; D gene: TRBD2; clone size: few; CDR3 protein: CASSQWGGEQFF; CDR3 DNA: TGTGCCAGCAGCCAATGGGGGGGTGAGCAGTTCTTC
V gene: TRBV19; J gene: TRBJ2-7; D gene: TRBD2; clone size: few; CDR3 protein: CASSINSGKGYEQYF; CDR3 DNA: TGTGCCAGTAGTATAAATAGCGGGAAAGGGTACGAGCAGTACTTC
V gene: TRBV12-3/TRBV12-4; J gene: TRBJ2-5; D gene: NA; clone size: few; CDR3 protein: CASTGDTSQETQYF; CDR3 DNA: TGTGCCAGCACCGGGGACACAAGTCAAGAGACCCAGTACTTC
V gene: TRBV29-1; J gene: TRBJ1-1; D gene: TRBD1; clone size: few; CDR3 protein: CSVPDRVGPEAFF; CDR3 DNA: TGCAGCGTCCCCGACAGGGTTGGGCCTGAAGCTTTCTTT
V gene: TRBV5-1; J gene: TRBJ2-7; D gene: NA; clone size: few; CDR3 protein: CASSLMGLRSDYEQYF; CDR3 DNA: TGCGCCAGCAGCTTGATGGGATTGCGGTCGGATTACGAGCAGTACTTC
V gene: TRBV3-1; J gene: TRBJ2-1; D gene: NA; clone size: few; CDR3 protein: CASSQDMRGQFF; CDR3 DNA: TGTGCCAGCAGCCAAGATATGCGTGGGCAGTTCTTC
V gene: TRBV27; J gene: TRBJ1-2; D gene: TRBD1; clone size: few; CDR3 protein: CASSSSRDRVKHGYTF; CDR3 DNA: TGTGCCAGCAGTTCAAGCCGGGACAGGGTAAAACACGGCTACACCTTC
V gene: TRBV9; J gene: TRBJ2-7; D gene: NA; clone size: few; CDR3 protein: CASSASGVGYEQYF; CDR3 DNA: TGTGCCAGCAGCGCCTCAGGGGTCGGATACGAGCAGTACTTC
V gene: TRBV20-1; J gene: TRBJ1-2; D gene: TRBD1; clone size: NA; CDR3 protein: CSAPGQGIGLDGYTF; CDR3 DNA: TGCAGTGCTCCGGGACAGGGGATAGGGTTGGATGGCTACACCTTC
V gene: TRBV6-2/TRBV6-3; J gene: TRBJ2-1; D gene: TRBD2; clone size: many; CDR3 protein: CASSSLAGDAGNEQFF; CDR3 DNA: TGTGCCAGCAGTTCTTTAGCGGGAGATGCTGGGAATGAGCAGTTCTTC
V gene: TRBV20-1; J gene: TRBJ1-2; D gene: NA; clone size: few; CDR3 protein: CSARGILQSNYGYTF; CDR3 DNA: TGCAGTGCTAGAGGTATCTTACAGTCTAACTATGGCTACACCTTC
V gene: TRBV7-2; J gene: TRBJ1-3; D gene: TRBD1; clone size: few; CDR3 protein: CASSHSLQGARNTIYF; CDR3 DNA: TGTGCCAGCAGCCACTCACTCCAGGGGGCGAGAAACACCATATATTTT
V gene: TRBV3-1; J gene: TRBJ1-6; D gene: NA; clone size: NA; CDR3 protein: CASSLRGQGRAPLHF; CDR3 DNA: TGTGCCAGCAGCTTAAGGGGTCAGGGACGCGCACCCCTCCACTTT
V gene: TRBV15; J gene: TRBJ2-1; D gene: TRBD2; clone size: few; CDR3 protein: CATSINLAGAGNEQFF; CDR3 DNA: TGTGCCACCAGCATAAACCTAGCGGGAGCCGGGAATGAGCAGTTCTTC
V gene: TRBV7-8; J gene: TRBJ2-7; D gene: TRBD2; clone size: many; CDR3 protein: CASSLDSGAGLEQYF; CDR3 DNA: TGTGCCAGCAGCTTAGATAGCGGGGCGGGGCTCGAGCAGTACTTC
V gene: TRBV6-2/TRBV6-3; J gene: TRBJ2-4; D gene: NA; clone size: many; CDR3 protein: CASSYSSDATIAKNIQYF; CDR3 DNA: TGTGCCAGCAGTTACTCGTCCGATGCTACTATAGCCAAAAACATTCAGTACTTC